The rows below give T cell receptor beta chains drawn from one sample of a study of control samples from healthy donors and cancer patients. TCRdb's table, derived via immunoSEQ multiplex PCR, lists solely in-frame clones and lacks some. This table has 75,000 to 100,000 clones, more than 90% appearing once. The sequenced sample consisted of blood. Receptors originate from a human donor in good health. The donor label of this sample is uncertain. Each CDR3 is given with its conserved first and last residue. The order of the fields is D gene, J gene, clone size, V gene, CDR3 protein, CDR3 DNA. The D gene is left open where the match is weak. Size tells how often a clone was seen (once, few, many) or the class of an expanded clone, and some rows leave it out.

d_gene: .
j_gene: TRBJ2-7
abundance: .
v_gene: TRBV15
CDR3aa: CATSRDSGRNYEQYF
CDR3nt: TGTGCCACCAGCAGAGATTCTGGAAGGAACTACGAGCAGTACTTC

d_gene: .
j_gene: TRBJ2-1
abundance: .
v_gene: TRBV12-3/TRBV12-4
CDR3aa: CASRRLVNEQFF
CDR3nt: TGTGCCAGCAGAAGACTAGTGAATGAGCAGTTCTTC

d_gene: .
j_gene: TRBJ1-4
abundance: .
v_gene: TRBV2
CDR3aa: CASSASRPSNEKLFF
CDR3nt: TGTGCCAGCAGTGCGTCGCGCCCCTCTAATGAAAAACTGTTTTTT

d_gene: TRBD1
j_gene: TRBJ1-2
abundance: .
v_gene: TRBV30
CDR3aa: CAWDAGTVTNYGYTF
CDR3nt: TGTGCCTGGGATGCCGGGACAGTCACTAACTATGGCTACACCTTC

d_gene: .
j_gene: TRBJ1-1
abundance: .
v_gene: TRBV19
CDR3aa: CASKIKFQNTEAFF
CDR3nt: TGTGCCAGTAAAATTAAGTTTCAGAACACTGAAGCTTTCTTT

d_gene: TRBD1
j_gene: TRBJ1-6
abundance: .
v_gene: TRBV28
CDR3aa: CASRTPGQGNSPLHF
CDR3nt: TGTGCCAGCAGGACTCCGGGACAGGGAAACTCACCCCTCCACTTT

d_gene: .
j_gene: TRBJ1-5
abundance: many
v_gene: TRBV9
CDR3aa: CASSVDPNVGQPQHF
CDR3nt: TGTGCCAGCAGCGTCGACCCCAACGTGGGTCAGCCCCAGCATTTT

d_gene: .
j_gene: TRBJ1-2
abundance: once
v_gene: TRBV25-1
CDR3aa: CASSEPGASNYGYTF
CDR3nt: TGTGCCAGCAGTGAACCCGGGGCGTCAAACTATGGCTACACCTTC

d_gene: TRBD1
j_gene: TRBJ1-1
abundance: .
v_gene: TRBV9
CDR3aa: CASSPRVWGQGYQKTEAFF
CDR3nt: TGTGCCAGCAGCCCAAGGGTGTGGGGACAGGGTTATCAGAAAACTGAAGCTTTCTTT

d_gene: .
j_gene: TRBJ2-3
abundance: .
v_gene: TRBV14
CDR3aa: CASSQSYTQYF
CDR3nt: TGTGCCAGCAGCCAAAGTTATACGCAGTATTTT

d_gene: .
j_gene: TRBJ1-1
abundance: once
v_gene: TRBV28
CDR3aa: CASTLVAWTEAFF
CDR3nt: TGTGCCAGTACTTTAGTGGCATGGACTGAAGCTTTCTTT

d_gene: TRBD2
j_gene: TRBJ2-4
abundance: .
v_gene: TRBV10-3
CDR3aa: CAISESSPSGGENIQYF
CDR3nt: TGTGCCATCAGTGAGTCTTCCCCTAGCGGGGGGGAAAACATTCAGTACTTC

d_gene: TRBD1
j_gene: TRBJ2-7
abundance: once
v_gene: TRBV30
CDR3aa: CAWKDRGPYEQYF
CDR3nt: TGTGCCTGGAAGGACAGGGGCCCCTACGAGCAGTACTTC

d_gene: TRBD1
j_gene: TRBJ2-7
abundance: .
v_gene: TRBV27
CDR3aa: CATGTGIYEQYF
CDR3nt: TGTGCCACCGGGACAGGGATCTACGAGCAGTACTTC

d_gene: TRBD1
j_gene: TRBJ1-1
abundance: .
v_gene: TRBV27
CDR3aa: CASSSTGLTEAFF
CDR3nt: TGTGCCAGCAGTTCGACAGGGCTCACTGAAGCTTTCTTT

d_gene: .
j_gene: TRBJ2-7
abundance: .
v_gene: TRBV2
CDR3aa: CASMRESSSYEQYF
CDR3nt: TGTGCCAGCATGAGGGAATCTAGCTCCTACGAGCAGTACTTC

d_gene: .
j_gene: TRBJ2-2
abundance: .
v_gene: TRBV19
CDR3aa: CASSIVTEGTGELFF
CDR3nt: TGTGCCAGTAGTATAGTCACCGAGGGGACCGGGGAGCTGTTTTTT

d_gene: TRBD1
j_gene: TRBJ1-2
abundance: .
v_gene: TRBV5-6
CDR3aa: CASWGTGPNYGYTF
CDR3nt: TGTGCCAGCTGGGGGACAGGGCCAAACTATGGCTACACCTTC

d_gene: TRBD2
j_gene: TRBJ2-2
abundance: .
v_gene: TRBV9
CDR3aa: CASSVGTSGNTGELFF
CDR3nt: TGTGCCAGCAGCGTAGGGACTAGCGGTAACACCGGGGAGCTGTTTTTT

d_gene: .
j_gene: TRBJ1-3
abundance: once
v_gene: TRBV2
CDR3aa: CASSVSGVSGNTIYF
CDR3nt: TGTGCCAGCAGTGTTTCTGGGGTATCAGGAAACACCATATATTTT

d_gene: .
j_gene: TRBJ1-1
abundance: .
v_gene: TRBV18
CDR3aa: CASSPRSEKMNTEAFF
CDR3nt: TGTGCCAGCTCACCACGGTCGGAAAAAATGAACACTGAAGCTTTCTTT

d_gene: .
j_gene: TRBJ2-3
abundance: .
v_gene: TRBV5-6
CDR3aa: CASSLRRGGDTQYF
CDR3nt: TGTGCCAGCAGCTTGCGCAGGGGAGGGGATACGCAGTATTTT

d_gene: .
j_gene: TRBJ2-7
abundance: .
v_gene: TRBV2
CDR3aa: CASNKDNSLSYEQYF
CDR3nt: TGTGCCAGCAATAAGGACAACTCCCTCTCCTACGAGCAGTACTTC

d_gene: .
j_gene: TRBJ2-5
abundance: .
v_gene: TRBV6-2/TRBV6-3
CDR3aa: CASSYEFGETQYF
CDR3nt: TGTGCCAGCAGTTACGAATTCGGAGAGACCCAGTACTTC

d_gene: .
j_gene: TRBJ2-5
abundance: .
v_gene: TRBV10-1
CDR3aa: CASSEGPKETQYF
CDR3nt: TGCGCCAGCAGTGAAGGTCCTAAAGAGACCCAGTACTTC

d_gene: .
j_gene: TRBJ2-2
abundance: .
v_gene: TRBV3-1/TRBV3-2
CDR3aa: CASSQDEGIVGGELFF
CDR3nt: TGTGCCAGCAGCCAAGACGAGGGAATCGTGGGCGGGGAGCTGTTTTTT

d_gene: .
j_gene: TRBJ2-1
abundance: .
v_gene: TRBV9
CDR3aa: CASRPPTTEDNEQFF
CDR3nt: TGTGCCAGCAGACCTCCTACGACAGAAGACAATGAGCAGTTCTTC

d_gene: TRBD1
j_gene: TRBJ1-5
abundance: .
v_gene: TRBV28
CDR3aa: CASTPPGQGVNQPQHF
CDR3nt: TGTGCCAGCACCCCTCCAGGACAGGGAGTCAATCAGCCCCAGCATTTT

d_gene: .
j_gene: TRBJ1-1
abundance: .
v_gene: TRBV5-1
CDR3aa: CASSLAGIGAGKWATEAFF
CDR3nt: TGCGCCAGCAGCTTGGCCGGTATTGGGGCAGGCAAGTGGGCCACTGAAGCTTTCTTT

d_gene: TRBD2
j_gene: TRBJ2-1
abundance: .
v_gene: TRBV6-4
CDR3aa: CASSDVGGALYNEQFF
CDR3nt: TGTGCCAGCAGTGACGTCGGGGGGGCCCTTTACAATGAGCAGTTCTTC

d_gene: .
j_gene: TRBJ2-6
abundance: .
v_gene: TRBV12-5
CDR3aa: CASGASESGANVLTF
CDR3nt: TGTGCTAGTGGCGCCAGTGAATCTGGGGCCAACGTCCTGACTTTC

d_gene: .
j_gene: TRBJ1-5
abundance: .
v_gene: TRBV9
CDR3aa: CASSVAGNSNQPQHF
CDR3nt: TGTGCCAGCAGCGTAGCTGGGAATAGCAATCAGCCCCAGCATTTT

d_gene: .
j_gene: TRBJ1-5
abundance: .
v_gene: TRBV11-2
CDR3aa: CASSWGRDSNQPQHF
CDR3nt: TGTGCCAGCAGTTGGGGACGGGATAGCAATCAGCCCCAGCATTTT

d_gene: TRBD2
j_gene: TRBJ2-1
abundance: .
v_gene: TRBV11-3
CDR3aa: CASSLVSGGELSEQFF
CDR3nt: TGTGCCAGCAGCTTGGTCTCGGGAGGGGAGTTGAGTGAGCAGTTCTTC

d_gene: .
j_gene: TRBJ2-7
abundance: once
v_gene: TRBV6-5
CDR3aa: CASRIRQASTYEQYF
CDR3nt: TGTGCCAGCAGAATCCGACAGGCTAGTACCTACGAGCAGTACTTC